This T cell receptor beta chain emerged from a study of T cells after yellow fever vaccination (dated by TCRdb to the late 2010s). General notes on the study: The SMART-Seq v4 Ultra Low Input RNA kit was used to prepare libraries from fractions with low cell numbers. Bulk PBMC replicates and cell subsets were isolated from blood drawn at multiple timepoints before and after both primary and secondary immunization. To track T-cell clones before and after primary and booster YFV17D yellow fever vaccination, bulk TCR alpha and beta repertoires were sequenced longitudinally. Two healthy male donors made up the cohort, one aged 18 to 30 years and the other aged 30 to 40 years. Overall study outcomes, separate from this receptor: Only a couple of donors were included in the study, so the extent to which the findings can be generalized is limited. After the booster, most of the clones that had expanded following primary vaccination were detected again (roughly 96% of CD4 and 80% to 90% of CD8), which suggests that memory was broadly maintained. Compared with the primary T-cell response, the secondary T-cell response was weaker but faster, peaking on day 5 rather than day 15. Computational filtering was required because FACS-sorted repertoires could contain abundant contaminating clonotypes from the bulk population. A small share of clonotypes occurred in both CD4 and CD8 compartments, likely arising from convergent recombination.

Sample treatment or condition, as interpreted from the label and publication: live attenuated yellow fever vaccine strain. PBMCs were isolated from peripheral blood using a standard Ficoll-Paque protocol. Dynabeads CD4 and CD8 positive selection kits were used to isolate the CD4 and CD8 T-cell fractions. TriZol was used to extract RNA from bulk PBMCs, from CD4 and CD8 fractions, and from dextramer-positive and dextramer-negative fractions. The sequencer listed for this sample is Illumina NovaSeq 6000. TCR cDNA was synthesized by 5'RACE template switching, through which a universal primer site and unique molecular identifiers were introduced. cDNA synthesis was primed from both the TCR alpha and TCR beta constant segments. Two PCR steps were used to amplify libraries, with sample barcodes and sequencing adapters being added in the second step. Libraries were sequenced on Illumina HiSeq 2500 (2x100 bp) or NovaSeq (2x150 bp). As for how the authors treated the data: Reads were demultiplexed and collapsed into UMI consensus sequences with MIGEC, and V(D)J alignment was performed with MiXCR. Clonotypes responding to the vaccine were identified with edgeR on replicate PBMC samples, with the criteria of FDR below 0.01 and a log2 fold change above 5 up to day 15. CD4 or CD8 identity was assigned to each bulk clonotype according to whether the clonotype was present at higher abundance in the sequenced CD4 repertoire or the sequenced CD8 repertoire. TCRdb reran the public reads through fastp at Q25 and MiXCR, keeping productive beta chains. Every distinct CDR3 protein forms one entry, paired with its most common genes and DNA. TCRdb, not the authors, supplied the V and J calls. The sample table holds about 300,000 distinct CDR3 sequences, of which 8.5% to 10% were seen once. Around 3.1% of the sample is in the top ten clones.

With regard to this clonotype: Its antigen is still unknown. One base away there is no much larger clone; base qualities are not given.

The cysteine opens and the phenylalanine closes a CDR3 of 14 amino acids. The only DNA kept is the CDR3, 42 bases in frame from the first base. Trimming takes 2 bases from V and 2 bases from J, and the germline ends sit 10 bases apart. The germline V gene supplies CDR1 SGDLS and CDR2 YYNGEE. The chain links TRBV9 with TRBJ2-5, with the D gene too uncertain to name. The TCR sequence derives from a man younger than 30 who received the YFV17D yellow fever vaccine. This material consisted of CD4+ T cells sorted from PBMCs, taken 5 days after the yellow fever booster vaccination. CDR3 sequence: CASSVQASQETQYF. The nucleotides read TGTGCCAGCAGCGTCCAGGCGTCTCAAGAGACCCAGTACTTC.